The clone carrying this T cell receptor beta chain showed up just once. The antigen is not known. V shed 5 bases, J shed 7 bases, and the junction held 5 bases outside the gene matches. Germline CDR1 and CDR2: SGHNT and YENEEA. The CDR3 is 15 residues long. The data belong to a study of T cell responses to AZD1222 COVID-19 vaccine. Study outcomes and limitations: Epitopes outside B.1.351 and B.1.1.7 mutated regions reportedly drew nearly half of spike TCRs. The donor cohort was predominantly white British with a female majority, and clonal diversity may have been underestimated. CD4 TCRs covered the whole spike, strongest at regions 160-218 and 743-854. Baseline serostatus was positive in only a handful of AZD1222 recipients.

The assay was immunoSEQ multiplex PCR, and TCRdb's table has in-frame clones only and misses some. Found here are over 150,000 clones, approximately 87% of them singletons; the top ten hold more than 5.5%. The origin of this receptor is an adult in good health. The chain has TRBV11-3 and TRBJ2-7; the match to TRBD2 covers 16 bases. The material was peripheral blood, obtained on day 0 of MenACWY control vaccination. CDR3 bases: TGTGCCAGCAGCCCACCGGGACTAGCGGGAGGGGAGCAGTACTTC. Translation: CASSPPGLAGGEQYF.